This T cell receptor (beta chain) was captured by sequencing in a study of tissue T cells after allogeneic stem cell transplantation. The study, taken as a whole, reports: Anatomically similar tissues had similar TCR repertoires within each patient. Blood and spleen captured only part of the tissue TCR repertoire. Motif-based clustering found tissue-specific repertoire signatures shared across patients, though few clones were shared.

Trimming at V came to 3 bases and at J to 3 bases, leaving 7 bases not matched to a gene. This CDR3 has 16 amino acids. The germline gives CDR1 SGHRS, CDR2 YFSETQ. Autopsy tissues spanned esophagus to rectum, liver, skin, and lymphoid organs including spleen. Produced via immunoSEQ multiplex PCR; TCRdb's table is partial and in-frame only. In the table there are 20,000 to 25,000 clones, roughly 80% of which are singletons. As for this clone: Its antigen is not identified.

Sequences were derived from tissue from the ileum, sampled at autopsy. The source of this sequence is an older female donor with lung cancer. The J gene is TRBJ2-3, the V gene TRBV5-1; TRBD2 matches 10 bases. The CDR3 DNA reads TGCGCCAGCAGCTCGGTAGCGGGAGGCATGACAGATACGCAGTATTTT. It codes for CASSSVAGGMTDTQYF.